These T cell receptor beta chains were read from a single sample in a study of T cell repertoires in cytomegalovirus infection. TCRdb re-called the reads through MiXCR, storing one row per CDR3 protein. This table holds 76,000 or so distinct CDR3 sequences, more than 3.5% found once. The specimen sequenced was PBMCs. The receptors come from a human donor in good health (CMV status not recorded). Some clones in this sample may be carry-over from other donors' samples. The CDR3 runs from the conserved cysteine through the conserved F or W. D genes are given only for firm matches. Sizes are listed as how often the clone was seen (once, few, many) or a class if it is expanded.

v_gene: TRBV7-2; d_gene: -; len: 17; j_gene: TRBJ2-5; abundance: many; CDR3aa: CASSLVAGAGVQETQYF; CDR3nt: TGTGCCAGCAGCTTAGTAGCAGGGGCAGGGGTACAAGAGACCCAGTACTTC
v_gene: TRBV27; d_gene: -; len: 14; j_gene: TRBJ2-3; abundance: many; CDR3aa: CASSLGLGTDTQYF; CDR3nt: TGTGCCAGCAGTTTGGGACTTGGAACAGATACGCAGTATTTT
v_gene: TRBV20-1; d_gene: TRBD1; len: 14; j_gene: TRBJ1-2; abundance: many; CDR3aa: CSARQDRGLYGYTF; CDR3nt: TGCAGTGCTAGACAGGACAGGGGGCTCTATGGCTACACCTTC
v_gene: TRBV7-6; d_gene: -; len: 12; j_gene: TRBJ1-1; abundance: many; CDR3aa: CASSDRGGEAFF; CDR3nt: TGTGCCAGCAGCGATCGGGGGGGGGAGGCTTTCTTT
v_gene: TRBV10-3; d_gene: -; len: 14; j_gene: TRBJ1-2; abundance: many; CDR3aa: CAIRDSFSNYGYTF; CDR3nt: TGTGCCATCAGGGACAGTTTTAGTAACTATGGCTACACCTTC
v_gene: TRBV7-9; d_gene: TRBD1; len: 20; j_gene: TRBJ1-3; abundance: many; CDR3aa: CASSLSGTGGPESSGNTIYF; CDR3nt: TGTGCCAGCAGCTTATCCGGGACAGGGGGCCCTGAAAGCTCTGGAAACACCATATATTTT
v_gene: TRBV7-8; d_gene: -; len: 14; j_gene: TRBJ2-7; abundance: many; CDR3aa: CASSLGDRNYEQYF; CDR3nt: TGTGCCAGCAGTCTGGGGGACCGAAACTACGAGCAGTACTTC
v_gene: TRBV20-1; d_gene: -; len: 13; j_gene: TRBJ1-2; abundance: many; CDR3aa: CSARWTSSSGYTF; CDR3nt: TGCAGTGCTAGGTGGACTTCTAGCTCGGGCTACACCTTC
v_gene: TRBV7-2; d_gene: -; len: 14; j_gene: TRBJ1-2; abundance: medium-sized; CDR3aa: CASSLGAGSYGYTF; CDR3nt: TGTGCCAGCAGCTTAGGGGCAGGAAGCTATGGCTACACCTTC
v_gene: TRBV5-6; d_gene: -; len: 13; j_gene: TRBJ2-7; abundance: many; CDR3aa: CASSLDISYEQYF; CDR3nt: TGTGCCAGCAGCTTGGACATCTCCTACGAGCAGTACTTC
v_gene: TRBV12-3/TRBV12-4; d_gene: -; len: 14; j_gene: TRBJ1-1; abundance: many; CDR3aa: CASSLFRGDTEAFF; CDR3nt: TGTGCCAGCAGTTTATTTAGGGGGGACACTGAAGCTTTCTTT
v_gene: TRBV7-4; d_gene: -; len: 14; j_gene: TRBJ2-5; abundance: many; CDR3aa: CASTPATAANTQYF; CDR3nt: TGTGCCAGCACCCCCGCCACAGCGGCTAATACCCAGTACTTC
v_gene: TRBV7-2; d_gene: -; len: 15; j_gene: TRBJ2-2; abundance: many; CDR3aa: CASSLEPTYTGELFF; CDR3nt: TGTGCCAGCAGCTTAGAGCCTACTTACACCGGGGAGCTGTTTTTT
v_gene: TRBV7-2; d_gene: -; len: 13; j_gene: TRBJ1-2; abundance: many; CDR3aa: CASSLSPGDGYTF; CDR3nt: TGTGCCAGCAGCCTGTCCCCAGGGGACGGCTACACCTTC
v_gene: TRBV7-2; d_gene: -; len: 13; j_gene: TRBJ2-1; abundance: many; CDR3aa: CASSLAREAEQFF; CDR3nt: TGTGCCAGCAGCTTAGCCAGGGAAGCTGAGCAGTTCTTC